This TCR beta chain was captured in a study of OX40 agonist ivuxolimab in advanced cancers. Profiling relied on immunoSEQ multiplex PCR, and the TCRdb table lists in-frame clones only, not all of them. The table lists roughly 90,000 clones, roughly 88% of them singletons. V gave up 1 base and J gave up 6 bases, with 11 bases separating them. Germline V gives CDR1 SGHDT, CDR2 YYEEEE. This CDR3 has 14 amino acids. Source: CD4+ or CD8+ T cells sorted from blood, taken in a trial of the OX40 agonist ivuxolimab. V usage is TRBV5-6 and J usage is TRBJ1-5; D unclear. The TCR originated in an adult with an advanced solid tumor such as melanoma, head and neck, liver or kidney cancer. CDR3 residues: CASSLYGVAQPQHF. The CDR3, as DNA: TGTGCCAGCAGCTTGTACGGTGTTGCTCAGCCCCAGCATTTT.